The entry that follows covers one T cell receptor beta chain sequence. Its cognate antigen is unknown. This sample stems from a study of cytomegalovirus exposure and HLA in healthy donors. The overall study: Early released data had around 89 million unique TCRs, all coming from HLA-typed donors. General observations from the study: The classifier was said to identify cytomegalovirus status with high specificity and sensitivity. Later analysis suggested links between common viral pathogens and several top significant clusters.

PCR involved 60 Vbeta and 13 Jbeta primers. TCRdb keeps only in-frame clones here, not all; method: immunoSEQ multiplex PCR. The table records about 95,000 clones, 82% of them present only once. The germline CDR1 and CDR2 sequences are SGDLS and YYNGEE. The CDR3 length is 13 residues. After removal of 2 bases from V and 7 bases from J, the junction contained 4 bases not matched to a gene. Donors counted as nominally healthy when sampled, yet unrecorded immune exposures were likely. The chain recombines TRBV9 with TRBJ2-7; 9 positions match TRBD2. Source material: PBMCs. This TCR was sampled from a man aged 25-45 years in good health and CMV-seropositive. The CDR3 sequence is CASSVGGREEQYF. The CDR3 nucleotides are TGTGCCAGCAGCGTGGGCGGGAGGGAAGAGCAGTACTTC.